This is a list of T cell receptor beta chains from one sample in a study of shared clonotypes between healthy human individuals. Measured with immunoSEQ multiplex PCR; TCRdb has only the in-frame clones, and not every one. The sample shows more than 400,000 clones, around 73% of them seen only once. Sequencing was performed on PBMCs. These receptors originate from a woman in her thirties or forties in good health. Some clones in this sample may be carry-over from other donors' samples. Each CDR3 is given with its conserved first and last residue. A D gene is named only where the DNA matches it firmly. Rows may omit the clone size; those that give it use once, few, many or a size class.

clone size,D gene,J gene,V gene,CDR3 protein,CDR3 DNA
NA,NA,TRBJ1-2,TRBV6-6,CASSAAAYGYTF,TGTGCCAGCAGTGCGGCTGCGTATGGCTACACCTTC
NA,NA,TRBJ1-5,TRBV27,CASSNTATAFNQPQHF,TGTGCCAGCAGCAACACCGCGACAGCCTTCAATCAGCCCCAGCATTTT
NA,NA,TRBJ1-2,TRBV9,CASSVSEVPNYGYTF,TGTGCCAGCAGCGTATCGGAAGTCCCTAACTATGGCTACACCTTC
NA,NA,TRBJ1-2,TRBV30,CAWSVLSSSGYTF,TGTGCCTGGAGTGTACTTTCATCGTCTGGCTACACCTTC
few,TRBD1,TRBJ1-1,TRBV9,CASSHGQANTEAFF,TGTGCCAGCAGCCACGGACAGGCCAACACTGAAGCTTTCTTT
NA,NA,TRBJ1-4,TRBV28,CASTSPGERATNEKLFF,TGTGCCAGCACCTCCCCAGGTGAACGCGCAACTAATGAAAAACTGTTTTTT
NA,TRBD1,TRBJ2-1,TRBV4-1,CASSHRDRTYNEQFF,TGCGCCAGCAGCCACCGGGACAGGACATACAATGAGCAGTTCTTC
NA,TRBD2,TRBJ2-7,TRBV7-2,CASSSQAGEVDEQYF,TGTGCCAGCAGCTCGCAAGCGGGAGAGGTCGACGAGCAGTACTTC
NA,TRBD1,TRBJ2-1,TRBV11-1,CASSWTGEQFF,TGTGCCAGCAGCTGGACAGGTGAGCAGTTCTTC
NA,TRBD2,TRBJ2-7,TRBV10-3,CAISEPASGSYGEQYF,TGTGCCATCAGTGAGCCGGCTAGCGGGAGTTATGGGGAGCAGTACTTC
few,TRBD2,TRBJ2-2,TRBV5-1,CASRLGLAGTGELFF,TGCGCCAGCAGACTGGGACTAGCGGGAACCGGGGAGCTGTTTTTT
NA,NA,TRBJ1-1,TRBV6-1,CASSAERITEAFF,TGTGCCAGCAGTGCAGAAAGGATCACCGAAGCTTTCTTT
once,NA,TRBJ2-1,TRBV2,CASNRERNNEQFF,TGTGCCAGCAACCGGGAGAGGAACAATGAGCAGTTCTTC
NA,NA,TRBJ1-4,TRBV18,CATSAATNEKLFF,TGTGCCACGTCGGCTGCAACTAATGAAAAACTGTTTTTT
NA,TRBD1,TRBJ1-2,TRBV7-2,CASSPLAQGGGYTF,TGTGCCAGCAGCCCCCTCGCCCAGGGGGGGGGCTACACCTTC
NA,TRBD1,TRBJ1-2,TRBV5-4,CASSSPLTGTGYTF,TGTGCCAGCAGCTCCCCACTGACAGGGACGGGCTACACCTTC
NA,NA,TRBJ2-7,TRBV7-8,CASSSTPRHFYEQYF,TGTGCCAGCAGCTCAACCCCGAGACACTTCTACGAGCAGTACTTC
NA,TRBD1,TRBJ2-1,TRBV27,CASSLGARGLYNEQFF,TGTGCCAGCAGTTTGGGAGCCAGGGGGCTTTACAATGAGCAGTTCTTC
NA,TRBD2,TRBJ2-1,TRBV9,CASSVGGRPSGSYNEQFF,TGTGCCAGCAGCGTAGGTGGCAGACCTAGCGGGAGCTACAATGAGCAGTTCTTC
once,NA,TRBJ1-1,TRBV30,CGIVRGRSDTEAFF,TGTGGAATCGTACGGGGCAGGTCTGACACTGAAGCTTTCTTT
NA,NA,TRBJ1-1,TRBV10-3,CAISESQGRGNTEAFF,TGTGCCATCAGTGAGTCCCAGGGACGGGGGAACACTGAAGCTTTCTTT
NA,TRBD2,TRBJ2-7,TRBV2,CATDERGGSYEQYF,TGTGCCACCGACGAGCGCGGGGGGTCCTACGAGCAGTACTTC
NA,TRBD2,TRBJ2-3,TRBV18,CASSFRLGGRTSTDTQYF,TGTGCCAGCTCATTCCGCCTTGGCGGGAGGACTAGCACAGATACGCAGTATTTT
NA,NA,TRBJ1-1,TRBV28,CASTSPYVEAFF,TGTGCCAGCACCAGTCCATACGTGGAAGCTTTCTTT
NA,TRBD1,TRBJ2-2,TRBV15,CATSRGRGNGELFF,TGTGCCACCAGCAGAGGCAGGGGGAACGGGGAGCTGTTTTTT
NA,TRBD1,TRBJ1-4,TRBV19,CASSPRDRVSEKLFF,TGTGCCAGTAGTCCCAGGGACAGGGTTTCTGAAAAACTGTTTTTT
NA,NA,TRBJ1-1,TRBV5-4,CASSLHVNTEAFF,TGTGCCAGCAGCTTGCATGTGAACACTGAAGCTTTCTTT
NA,TRBD2,TRBJ2-3,TRBV5-5,CASSQRGQDTQYF,TGTGCCAGCAGCCAGCGGGGCCAGGATACGCAGTATTTT
NA,NA,TRBJ2-7,TRBV10-3,CAISESGEQYF,TGTGCCATCAGTGAGTCCGGCGAGCAGTACTTC
NA,NA,TRBJ1-1,TRBV29-1,CSVEPQGTEAFF,TGCAGCGTTGAACCGCAAGGTACTGAAGCTTTCTTT
NA,NA,TRBJ2-3,TRBV9,CASSVVQSTDTQYF,TGTGCCAGCAGCGTAGTTCAGTCCACAGATACGCAGTATTTT
NA,TRBD2,TRBJ2-3,TRBV18,CASSRGTSDTDTQYF,TGTGCCAGCTCACGGGGGACTAGCGACACAGATACGCAGTATTTT
NA,NA,TRBJ2-7,TRBV5-4,CASSFGSGSVYEQYF,TGTGCCAGCAGCTTCGGATCGGGGAGCGTCTACGAGCAGTACTTC
few,TRBD2,TRBJ2-5,TRBV10-3,CAISEARGLAGGHQETQYF,TGTGCCATCAGTGAGGCCAGGGGACTAGCGGGAGGCCACCAAGAGACCCAGTACTTC
NA,TRBD1,TRBJ1-1,TRBV19,CASSINGDRENTEAFF,TGTGCCAGTAGTATTAATGGGGACAGGGAGAACACTGAAGCTTTCTTT
many,TRBD2,TRBJ2-7,TRBV4-1,CASSPSHTSGSQPYF,TGCGCCAGCAGCCCGAGTCACACTAGCGGGAGCCAACCGTACTTC
NA,TRBD2,TRBJ2-1,TRBV27,CASSLGASGYYNEQFF,TGTGCCAGCAGCCTCGGGGCTAGCGGGTATTACAATGAGCAGTTCTTC
many,TRBD2,TRBJ2-1,TRBV11-3,CASSLDFAGGHHNEQFF,TGTGCCAGCAGCTTAGATTTCGCGGGAGGGCATCATAATGAGCAGTTCTTC
NA,TRBD1,TRBJ2-3,TRBV7-6,CASSSTGGYTQYF,TGTGCCAGCAGCTCTACAGGGGGATATACGCAGTATTTT
NA,NA,TRBJ2-2,TRBV5-6,CASSLDRNTGELFF,TGTGCCAGCAGCTTGGACCGAAACACCGGGGAGCTGTTTTTT